This T cell receptor (beta chain) was identified during a study of CD8 T cells in ankylosing spondylitis. Study-level results: Blood from ankylosing spondylitis patients appeared to carry a characteristic roughly 8-variant TCR beta motif.

Each CDR3 protein is one row after TCRdb ran MiXCR on the 5' RACE reads. The sample lists 700,000 to 850,000 distinct CDR3 sequences; over 9.5% were seen once. CDR1 DFQATT and CDR2 SNEGSKA come from the germline V gene (reference sequence). CDR3 length: 14 residues. The ends lost 1 base at V and 7 bases at J; junction bases unmatched: 9. This clonotype was detected only a few times. Antigen: not known. The clonotype comes from a male donor with ankylosing spondylitis. V gene TRBV20-1 combines with J gene TRBJ2-7, with 8 bases lining up with TRBD1. Sequencing was done on a sample of blood, either unsorted or a sorted T cell fraction (not recorded which). The CDR3 is CSARARTGSREQYF. CDR3 DNA: TGCAGTGCTAGAGCGAGGACAGGGTCTCGTGAGCAGTACTTC.